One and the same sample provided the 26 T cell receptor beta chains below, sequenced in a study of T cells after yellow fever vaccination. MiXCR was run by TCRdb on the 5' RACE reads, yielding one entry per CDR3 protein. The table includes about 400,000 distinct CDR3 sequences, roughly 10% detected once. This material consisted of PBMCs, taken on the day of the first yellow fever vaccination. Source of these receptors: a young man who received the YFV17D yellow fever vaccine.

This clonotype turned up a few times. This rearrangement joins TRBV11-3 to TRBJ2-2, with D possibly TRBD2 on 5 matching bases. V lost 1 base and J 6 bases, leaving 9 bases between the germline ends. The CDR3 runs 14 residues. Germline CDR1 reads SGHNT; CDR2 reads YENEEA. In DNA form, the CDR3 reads TGTGCCAGCAGCTTAGTGAAGGGAGCCGGGGAGCTGTTTTTT. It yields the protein CASSLVKGAGELFF.

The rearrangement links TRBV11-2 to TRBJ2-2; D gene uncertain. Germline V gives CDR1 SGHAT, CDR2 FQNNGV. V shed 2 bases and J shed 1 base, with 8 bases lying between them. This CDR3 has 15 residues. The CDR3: CASSLKRVNTGELFF. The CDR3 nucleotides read TGTGCCAGCAGCTTAAAGCGAGTGAACACCGGGGAGCTGTTTTTT. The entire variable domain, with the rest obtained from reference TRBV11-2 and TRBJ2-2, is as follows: EAGVAQSPRYKIIEKRQSVAFWCNPISGHATLYWYQQILGQGPKLLIQFQNNGVVDDSQLPKDRFSAERLKGVDSTLKIQPAKLEDSAVYLCASSLKRVNTGELFFGEGSRLTVL.

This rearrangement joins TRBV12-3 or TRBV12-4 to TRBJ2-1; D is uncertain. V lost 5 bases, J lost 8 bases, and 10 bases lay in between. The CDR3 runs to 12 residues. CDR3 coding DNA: TGTGCCAGCAGTCCCCCCGAGGATGAGCAGTTCTTC. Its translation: CASSPPEDEQFF.

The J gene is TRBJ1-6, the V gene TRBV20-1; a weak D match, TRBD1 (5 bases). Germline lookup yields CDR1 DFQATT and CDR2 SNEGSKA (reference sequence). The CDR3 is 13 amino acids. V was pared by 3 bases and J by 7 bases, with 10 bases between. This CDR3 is CSASPGANSPLHF. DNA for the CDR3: TGCAGTGCTAGTCCCGGGGCAAATTCACCCCTCCACTTT.

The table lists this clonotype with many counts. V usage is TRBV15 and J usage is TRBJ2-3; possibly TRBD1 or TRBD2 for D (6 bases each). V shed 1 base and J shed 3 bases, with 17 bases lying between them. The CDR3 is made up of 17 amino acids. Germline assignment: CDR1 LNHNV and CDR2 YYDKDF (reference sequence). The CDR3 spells CATSRALIGGRTDTQYF. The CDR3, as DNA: TGTGCCACCAGCAGAGCCCTTATAGGGGGGAGGACAGATACGCAGTATTTT.

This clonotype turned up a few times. CDR3 bases: TGCGCCAGCAGCTTGGAGGGTGACAGACTTGAAGCTTTCTTT. This codes for CASSLEGDRLEAFF. The J gene is TRBJ1-1, the V gene TRBV5-1; D is perhaps TRBD1 (5 bases). Germline V gives CDR1 SGHRS, CDR2 YFSETQ. CDR3 length equals 14 residues. V was shortened by 0 bases and J by 7 bases, with 13 bases between the two germline ends. Combining the CDR3 with reference TRBV5-1 and TRBJ1-1 gives the whole variable domain KAGVTQTPRYLIKTRGQQVTLSCSPISGHRSVSWYQQTPGQGLQFLFEYFSETQRNKGNFPGRFSGRQFSNSRSEMNVSTLELGDSALYLCASSLEGDRLEAFFGQGTRLTVV.

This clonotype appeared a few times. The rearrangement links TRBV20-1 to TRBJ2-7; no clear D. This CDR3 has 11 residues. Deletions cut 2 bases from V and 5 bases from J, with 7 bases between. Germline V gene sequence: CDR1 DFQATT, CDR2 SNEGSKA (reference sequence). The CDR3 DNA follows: TGCAGTGCTAGATCGGTCCACGAGCAGTACGTC. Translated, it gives CSARSVHEQYV.

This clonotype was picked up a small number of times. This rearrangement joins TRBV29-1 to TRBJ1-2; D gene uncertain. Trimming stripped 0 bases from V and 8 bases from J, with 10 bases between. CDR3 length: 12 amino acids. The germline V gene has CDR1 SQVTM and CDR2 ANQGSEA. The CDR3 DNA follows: TGCAGCGTTGAAGAGCAGGCGGAGGGCTACACCTTC. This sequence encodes CSVEEQAEGYTF.

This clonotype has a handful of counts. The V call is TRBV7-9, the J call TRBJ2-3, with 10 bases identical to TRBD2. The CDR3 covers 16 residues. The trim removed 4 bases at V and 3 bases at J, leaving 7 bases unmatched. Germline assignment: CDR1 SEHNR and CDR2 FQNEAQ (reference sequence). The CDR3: CASSSQRGGRTDTQYF. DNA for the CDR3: TGTGCCAGCAGCTCACAGCGGGGGGGCCGGACAGATACGCAGTATTTT.

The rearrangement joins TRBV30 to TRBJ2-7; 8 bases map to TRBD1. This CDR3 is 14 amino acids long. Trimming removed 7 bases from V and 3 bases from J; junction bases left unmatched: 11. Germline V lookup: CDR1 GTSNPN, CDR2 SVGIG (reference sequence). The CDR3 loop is CASEGQGAFYEQYF. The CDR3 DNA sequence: TGTGCCTCGGAGGGGCAGGGGGCTTTCTACGAGCAGTACTTC.

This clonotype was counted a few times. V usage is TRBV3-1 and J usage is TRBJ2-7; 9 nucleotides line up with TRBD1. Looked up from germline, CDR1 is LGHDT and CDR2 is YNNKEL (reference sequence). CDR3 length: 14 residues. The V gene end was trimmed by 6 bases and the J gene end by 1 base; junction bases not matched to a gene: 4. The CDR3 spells CASRPGTGSYEQYF. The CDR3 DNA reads TGTGCCAGCAGGCCCGGGACAGGGTCCTACGAGCAGTACTTC.

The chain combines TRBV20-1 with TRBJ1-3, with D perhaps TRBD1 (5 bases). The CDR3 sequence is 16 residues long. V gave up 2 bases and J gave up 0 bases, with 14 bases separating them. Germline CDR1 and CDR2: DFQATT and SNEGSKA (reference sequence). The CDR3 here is CSARTGQVLSGNTIYF. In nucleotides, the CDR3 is TGCAGTGCTAGAACAGGTCAGGTTCTCTCTGGAAACACCATATATTTT.

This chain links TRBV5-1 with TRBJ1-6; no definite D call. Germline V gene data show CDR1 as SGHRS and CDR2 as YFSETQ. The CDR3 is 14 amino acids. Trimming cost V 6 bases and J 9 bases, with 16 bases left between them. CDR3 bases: TGCGCCAGCACCGCAGAACCTCGGGGTTCACCCCTCCACTTT. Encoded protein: CASTAEPRGSPLHF.

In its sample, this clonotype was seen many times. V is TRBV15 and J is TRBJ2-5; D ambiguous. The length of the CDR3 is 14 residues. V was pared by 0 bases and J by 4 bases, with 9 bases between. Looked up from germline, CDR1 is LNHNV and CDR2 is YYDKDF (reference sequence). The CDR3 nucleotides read TGTGCCACCAGCAGAGATTTGGGATCAGAGACCCAGTACTTC. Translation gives CATSRDLGSETQYF.

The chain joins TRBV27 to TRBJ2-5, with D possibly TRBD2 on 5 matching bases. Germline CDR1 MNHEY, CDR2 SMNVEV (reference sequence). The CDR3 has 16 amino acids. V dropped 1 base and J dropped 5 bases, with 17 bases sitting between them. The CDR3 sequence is CASSLLGLPGMETQYF. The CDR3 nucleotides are TGTGCCAGCAGTTTATTAGGGCTACCGGGGATGGAGACCCAGTACTTC.

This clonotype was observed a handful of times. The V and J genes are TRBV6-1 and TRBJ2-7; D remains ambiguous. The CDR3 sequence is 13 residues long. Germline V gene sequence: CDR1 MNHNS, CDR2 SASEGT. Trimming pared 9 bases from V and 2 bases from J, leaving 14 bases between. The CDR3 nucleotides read TGTGCCAGTTCCCCCGCATCGGCCTACGAGCAGTACGTC. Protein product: CASSPASAYEQYV.

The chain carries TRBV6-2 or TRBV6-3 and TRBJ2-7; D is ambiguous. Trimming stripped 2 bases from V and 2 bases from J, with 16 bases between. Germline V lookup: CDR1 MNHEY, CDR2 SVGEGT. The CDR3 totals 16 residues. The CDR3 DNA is TGTGCCAGCAGTTACCCGGTAATCGAGCCGGCCTACGAGCAGTACTTC. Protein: CASSYPVIEPAYEQYF.

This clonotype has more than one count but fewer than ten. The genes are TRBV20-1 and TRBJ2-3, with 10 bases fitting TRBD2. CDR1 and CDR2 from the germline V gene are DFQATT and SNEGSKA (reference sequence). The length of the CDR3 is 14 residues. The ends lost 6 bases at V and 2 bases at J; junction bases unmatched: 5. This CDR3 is CSARLAGVTDTQYF. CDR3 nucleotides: TGCAGTGCCAGACTAGCGGGCGTCACAGATACGCAGTATTTT.

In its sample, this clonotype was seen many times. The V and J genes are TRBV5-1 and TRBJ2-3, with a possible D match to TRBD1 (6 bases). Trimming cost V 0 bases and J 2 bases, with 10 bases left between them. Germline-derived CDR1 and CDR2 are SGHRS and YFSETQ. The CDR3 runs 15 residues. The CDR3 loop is CASSLGTVFTDTQYF. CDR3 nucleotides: TGCGCCAGCAGCTTGGGGACAGTCTTCACAGATACGCAGTATTTT.

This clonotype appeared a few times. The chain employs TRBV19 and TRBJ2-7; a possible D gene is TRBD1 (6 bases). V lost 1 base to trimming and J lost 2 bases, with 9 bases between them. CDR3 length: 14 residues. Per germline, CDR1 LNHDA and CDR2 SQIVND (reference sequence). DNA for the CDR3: TGTGCCAGTAGTATAGCCGCAGGGGCCTACGAGCAGTACTTC. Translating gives CASSIAAGAYEQYF.

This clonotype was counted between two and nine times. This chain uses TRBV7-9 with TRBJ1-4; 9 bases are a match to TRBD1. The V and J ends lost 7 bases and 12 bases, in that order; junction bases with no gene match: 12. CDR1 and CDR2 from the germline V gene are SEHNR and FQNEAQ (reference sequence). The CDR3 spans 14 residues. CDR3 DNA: TGTGCCAGCAAAGAGTCGGGGACAGGGAATGAACTGTTTTTT. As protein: CASKESGTGNELFF.

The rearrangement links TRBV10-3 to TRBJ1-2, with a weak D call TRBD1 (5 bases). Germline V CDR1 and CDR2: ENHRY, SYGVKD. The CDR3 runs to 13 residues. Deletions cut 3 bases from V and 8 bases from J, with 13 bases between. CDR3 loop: CAISERQIYGYTF. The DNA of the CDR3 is TGTGCCATCAGTGAACGACAGATCTACGGCTACACCTTC.

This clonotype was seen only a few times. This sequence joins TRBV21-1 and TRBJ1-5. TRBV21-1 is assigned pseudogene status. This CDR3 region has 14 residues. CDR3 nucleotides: TGTGCCAGCAGCAAGGGACCTCGTTATCAGCCCCAGCATTTT. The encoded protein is CASSKGPRYQPQHF.

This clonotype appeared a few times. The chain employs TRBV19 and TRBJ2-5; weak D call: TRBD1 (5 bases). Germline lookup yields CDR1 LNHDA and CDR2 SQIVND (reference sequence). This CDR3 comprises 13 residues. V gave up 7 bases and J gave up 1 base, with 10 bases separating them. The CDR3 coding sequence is TGTGCCAGTAAGGGGCCCCTCCAAGAGACCCAGTACTTC. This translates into CASKGPLQETQYF.

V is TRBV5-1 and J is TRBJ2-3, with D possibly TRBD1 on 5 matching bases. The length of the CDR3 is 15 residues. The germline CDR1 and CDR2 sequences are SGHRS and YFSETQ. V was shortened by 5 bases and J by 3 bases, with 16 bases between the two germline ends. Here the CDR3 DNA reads TGCGCCAGCAGTACTGGGGCCCCTTCTACAGATACGCAGTATTTT. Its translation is CASSTGAPSTDTQYF.

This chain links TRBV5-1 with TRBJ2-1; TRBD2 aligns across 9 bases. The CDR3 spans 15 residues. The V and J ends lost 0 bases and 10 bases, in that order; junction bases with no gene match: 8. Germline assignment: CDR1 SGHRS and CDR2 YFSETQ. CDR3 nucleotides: TGCGCCAGCAGCTTGGGTGTTAGCGGGGGTCAGGAGCAGTTCTTC. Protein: CASSLGVSGGQEQFF.